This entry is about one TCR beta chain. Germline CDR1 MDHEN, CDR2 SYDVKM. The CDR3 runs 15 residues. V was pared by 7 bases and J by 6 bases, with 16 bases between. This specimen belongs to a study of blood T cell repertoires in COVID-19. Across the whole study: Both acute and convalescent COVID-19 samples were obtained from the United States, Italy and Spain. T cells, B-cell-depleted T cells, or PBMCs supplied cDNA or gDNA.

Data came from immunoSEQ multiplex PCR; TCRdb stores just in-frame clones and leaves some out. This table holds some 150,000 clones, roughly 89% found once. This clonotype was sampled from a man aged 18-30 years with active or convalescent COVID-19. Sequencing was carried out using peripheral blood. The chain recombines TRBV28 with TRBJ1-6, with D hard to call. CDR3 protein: CASTQSRIRNSPLHF. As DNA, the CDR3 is TGTGCCAGCACTCAAAGCAGGATCCGTAATTCACCCCTCCACTTT.